Described below is a single TCR beta chain sequence and its context. This clone is deemed medium-sized (0.01 to 0.1%). This clone's antigen is unknown. Base qualities were left out, and no much larger clone turns up one base away. Library preparation employed PCR. The sample was run on an Illumina HiSeq 4000. High-throughput sequencing was used to profile the TCR beta-chain CDR3 region of every patient. The authors processed their data as follows. Drawing on CDR3 differences between clinicopathological groups, the researchers built a classifier meant to tell apart patients with distant-metastatic papillary thyroid cancer. To measure repertoire diversity the researchers used the Shannon index, while the Morisita-Horn index served to gauge how similar the tumor and blood repertoires were. TCRdb itself trimmed the public reads at Q25 with fastp, ran MiXCR and retained productive beta chains. The V and J calls and clone size come from TCRdb's table, not from the authors' own analysis. In this sample the table shows about 19,000 clones, approximately 16% of which occur a single time. Jointly, the top ten make up around 20% of the sample.

The data derive from a study of metastatic and nonmetastatic thyroid tumors (dated by TCRdb to 2020 to 2022). A note on the overall study: Repertoires from peripheral blood and from tumor or nodule tissue samples of malignant and benign thyroid patients were compared.

General conclusions and limits of the study: In both blood and tumor samples, malignant tumors were reported to have significantly higher TCR beta diversity than benign nodules.

No treatment had been received by any patient before thyroid surgery. Using T-cell receptor beta sequencing, the study looked back at clinical samples from patients collected from about 2011 to 2019. CDR1 and CDR2, per the germline V gene (reference sequence), are LGHDT and YNNKEL. Trimming takes 4 bases from V and 5 bases from J, and the germline ends sit 11 bases apart. The CDR3 starts with the cysteine, ends with the phenylalanine, and has 13 residues. CDR3 DNA is the only sequence kept; it has 39 bases, read in frame from the first base. This receptor was obtained from a male donor with papillary thyroid cancer or a benign thyroid nodule (not recorded which). Some clones in this sample may be carry-over from other donors' samples. The sequence joins TRBV3-1 to TRBJ1-2; the best D guess is TRBD1, with 5 bases matching. The sequencing sample was made of blood. The sequence in DNA is TGTGCCAGCAGCCGCCAGGGTGGTTATGGCTACACCTTC. Its protein is CASSRQGGYGYTF.